A selection of T cell receptor beta chains follows, all from one sample in a study of OX40 agonist ivuxolimab in advanced cancers. Sequencing used immunoSEQ multiplex PCR; TCRdb keeps in-frame clones, though not all of them. This table holds about 98,000 clones, 85% to 95% found once. This specimen was CD4+ or CD8+ T cells sorted from blood, taken in a trial of the OX40 agonist ivuxolimab. The source of these receptors is an adult with an advanced solid tumor such as melanoma, head and neck, liver or kidney cancer. CDR3s include the opening cysteine and the closing phenylalanine or tryptophan. The order of the fields is CDR3 protein, CDR3 DNA, clone size, J gene, V gene, D gene. A D gene is named only where the DNA matches it firmly. The size field is filled for only some rows; it gives once, few, many or a size class.

cdr3_aa: CASSFTSTSQNIQYF; cdr3_nt: TGTGCCAGCAGCTTTACTTCGACTAGCCAAAACATTCAGTACTTC; clone_size: NA; j_call: TRBJ2-4; v_call: TRBV7-2; d_call: TRBD2
cdr3_aa: CASTTGSYNEQFF; cdr3_nt: TGTGCCAGCACCACCGGCTCCTACAATGAGCAGTTCTTC; clone_size: NA; j_call: TRBJ2-1; v_call: TRBV7-3; d_call: NA
cdr3_aa: CASSPRTGGRSNGNTIYF; cdr3_nt: TGTGCCAGCAGCCCCAGGACAGGGGGAAGATCGAACGGAAACACCATATATTTT; clone_size: NA; j_call: TRBJ1-3; v_call: TRBV7-2; d_call: TRBD1
cdr3_aa: CASSLFPSRGEAFF; cdr3_nt: TGTGCCAGCAGTTTATTCCCGAGCAGGGGCGAAGCTTTCTTT; clone_size: NA; j_call: TRBJ1-1; v_call: TRBV28; d_call: NA
cdr3_aa: CSARGRVEAFF; cdr3_nt: TGCAGTGCCAGGGGCAGGGTGGAAGCTTTCTTT; clone_size: NA; j_call: TRBJ1-1; v_call: TRBV20-1; d_call: NA
cdr3_aa: CASNRGDSPLHF; cdr3_nt: TGTGCCTCAAACAGAGGGGATTCACCCCTCCACTTT; clone_size: NA; j_call: TRBJ1-6; v_call: TRBV30; d_call: NA
cdr3_aa: CASSFYDSPLHF; cdr3_nt: TGTGCCAGCAGTTTCTACGATTCACCCCTCCACTTT; clone_size: once; j_call: TRBJ1-6; v_call: TRBV28; d_call: NA
cdr3_aa: CASSLWVAATNEKLFF; cdr3_nt: TGTGCCAGCAGCTTATGGGTAGCCGCAACTAATGAAAAACTGTTTTTT; clone_size: NA; j_call: TRBJ1-4; v_call: TRBV7-8; d_call: NA
cdr3_aa: CASSQLMREGNEQFF; cdr3_nt: TGTGCCAGCAGCCAGTTAATGCGGGAGGGAAATGAGCAGTTCTTC; clone_size: NA; j_call: TRBJ2-1; v_call: TRBV14; d_call: TRBD2
cdr3_aa: CASSPSYGTSGWLDNEQFF; cdr3_nt: TGTGCCAGCAGTCCATCTTACGGGACTAGCGGATGGCTCGACAATGAGCAGTTCTTC; clone_size: NA; j_call: TRBJ2-1; v_call: TRBV28; d_call: TRBD2
cdr3_aa: CAWSFAGGSPLTKQFF; cdr3_nt: TGTGCCTGGAGTTTTGCGGGAGGGTCCCCACTTACTAAGCAGTTCTTC; clone_size: NA; j_call: TRBJ2-1; v_call: TRBV30; d_call: TRBD2
cdr3_aa: CASSEGISSLTYEQYF; cdr3_nt: TGTGCCAGCAGTGAAGGGATCTCCTCGCTAACCTACGAGCAGTACTTC; clone_size: NA; j_call: TRBJ2-7; v_call: TRBV6-1; d_call: NA
cdr3_aa: CASSLGQGADQPQHF; cdr3_nt: TGTGCCAGCAGCTTAGGCCAGGGGGCAGATCAGCCCCAGCATTTT; clone_size: NA; j_call: TRBJ1-5; v_call: TRBV7-2; d_call: TRBD1
cdr3_aa: CASSPGSTVPYNTGELFF; cdr3_nt: TGCGCCAGCAGCCCAGGAAGCACAGTCCCCTATAACACCGGGGAGCTGTTTTTT; clone_size: NA; j_call: TRBJ2-2; v_call: TRBV5-1; d_call: NA
cdr3_aa: CAWSSYFGYTF; cdr3_nt: TGTGCCTGGAGTTCATACTTTGGCTACACCTTC; clone_size: NA; j_call: TRBJ1-2; v_call: TRBV30; d_call: NA
cdr3_aa: CASSPLTAPYGYTF; cdr3_nt: TGCGCCAGCAGCCCCTTGACAGCTCCCTATGGCTACACCTTC; clone_size: NA; j_call: TRBJ1-2; v_call: TRBV4-3; d_call: NA
cdr3_aa: CASRGMGTPKTLGLYGYTF; cdr3_nt: TGTGCCAGCAGGGGGATGGGGACTCCGAAAACCCTCGGGCTATATGGCTACACCTTC; clone_size: NA; j_call: TRBJ1-2; v_call: TRBV28; d_call: NA
cdr3_aa: CASSSTGGVNSPLHF; cdr3_nt: TGTGCCAGCAGCAGTACAGGGGGCGTGAATTCACCCCTCCACTTT; clone_size: NA; j_call: TRBJ1-6; v_call: TRBV7-2; d_call: TRBD1
cdr3_aa: CATSRDRGLNYGYTF; cdr3_nt: TGTGCCACCAGCAGAGATCGGGGGCTAAACTATGGCTACACCTTC; clone_size: NA; j_call: TRBJ1-2; v_call: TRBV15; d_call: NA
cdr3_aa: CASGKGKSTDTQYF; cdr3_nt: TGTGCCAGCGGCAAGGGAAAGAGCACAGATACGCAGTATTTT; clone_size: NA; j_call: TRBJ2-3; v_call: TRBV28; d_call: NA
cdr3_aa: CSVWGRVGADTQYF; cdr3_nt: TGCAGCGTCTGGGGGAGGGTAGGGGCAGATACGCAGTATTTT; clone_size: NA; j_call: TRBJ2-3; v_call: TRBV29-1; d_call: TRBD2
cdr3_aa: CASSDYLGNQPQHF; cdr3_nt: TGTGCCAGCAGTGACTACTTGGGCAATCAGCCCCAGCATTTT; clone_size: NA; j_call: TRBJ1-5; v_call: TRBV6-4; d_call: NA
cdr3_aa: CASSYPSNQPQHF; cdr3_nt: TGTGCCAGCAGTTACCCGAGCAATCAGCCCCAGCATTTT; clone_size: few; j_call: TRBJ1-5; v_call: TRBV6-6; d_call: NA
cdr3_aa: CSADGANVLTF; cdr3_nt: TGCAGTGCAGATGGGGCCAACGTCCTGACTTTC; clone_size: NA; j_call: TRBJ2-6; v_call: TRBV20-1; d_call: NA
cdr3_aa: CASSSGGSNSGNTIYF; cdr3_nt: TGTGCCAGCAGCTCAGGCGGATCCAACTCTGGAAACACCATATATTTT; clone_size: NA; j_call: TRBJ1-3; v_call: TRBV9; d_call: NA
cdr3_aa: CATSDNGNYGYTF; cdr3_nt: TGTGCCACCTCCGATAACGGGAACTATGGCTACACCTTC; clone_size: NA; j_call: TRBJ1-2; v_call: TRBV15; d_call: NA
cdr3_aa: CAWSRLSSNQPQHF; cdr3_nt: TGTGCCTGGAGTCGGTTGAGTAGCAATCAGCCCCAGCATTTT; clone_size: NA; j_call: TRBJ1-5; v_call: TRBV30; d_call: NA
cdr3_aa: CASSLDRGRFYEQYF; cdr3_nt: TGTGCCAGCAGCCTGGACAGGGGGCGGTTCTACGAGCAGTACTTC; clone_size: NA; j_call: TRBJ2-7; v_call: TRBV11-1; d_call: TRBD1